The 23 T cell receptor beta chains given below trace back to one sample, sequenced in a study of Tregs in tolerant kidney transplant recipients (dated by TCRdb to the late 2010s). These receptors' targets are unknown. Receptor libraries were prepared by the immunoSEQ multiplex PCR assay. Entries here come from immuneACCESS through TCRdb and include only in-frame sequences with V and J called. Some clones fail to appear in such tables; in the studies checked, an unresolved V gene covers under half of the shortfall, and the cause of the remainder is unknown. The sample includes around 30,000 clones, with over 65% observed a single time. The top ten clones comprise 2% to 2.5% of the sample. The sample taken for sequencing was Tregs from blood cultured with allogeneic cells. These receptors came from a human donor in good health.

The chain uses TRBV30 and TRBJ2-1, with D possibly TRBD2 on 6 matching bases. The germline gives CDR1 GTSNPN, CDR2 SVGIG (reference sequence). Trimming left V 1 base short and J 2 bases short, with 12 bases between. The length of the CDR3 is 15 residues. CDR3 bases: TGTGCCTGGAGTGGGGGACTTAAACCCTACAATGAGCAGTTCTTC. Translating gives CAWSGGLKPYNEQFF. Based on the CDR3 plus reference TRBV30 and TRBJ2-1, the full variable domain is SQTIHQWPATLVQPVGSPLSLECTVEGTSNPNLYWYRQAAGRGLQLLFYSVGIGQISSEVPQNLSASRPQDRQFILSSKKLLLSDSGFYLCAWSGGLKPYNEQFFGPGTRLTVL.

Here the CDR3 reads CASSQIPGLAGDRAYEQYF. CDR3 nucleotides: TGTGCCAGCTCACAGATCCCGGGACTAGCGGGGGACCGCGCCTACGAGCAGTACTTC. The J gene is TRBJ2-7, the V gene TRBV18; the match to TRBD2 covers 14 bases. Germline-derived CDR1 and CDR2 are KGHSH and LQKENI. The CDR3 runs 19 residues. V shed 4 bases and J 2 bases; nucleotides not matched to a gene: 13.

The J gene is TRBJ2-3, the V gene TRBV7-7; no reliable D call. CDR1 and CDR2 (germline): SSHAT, FNYEAQ (reference sequence). The CDR3 is 15 residues long. V was clipped by 1 base and J by 5 bases, with 13 bases between them. Written as DNA, the CDR3 is TGTGCCAGCAGCTTAGGTTCTGGCTCCCTAGATACGCAGTATTTT. Translated, it gives CASSLGSGSLDTQYF. The full variable domain, completed using reference TRBV7-7 and TRBJ2-3, is GAGVSQSPRYKVTKRGQDVTLRCDPISSHATLYWYQQALGQGPEFLTYFNYEAQPDKSGLPSDRFSAERPEGSISTLTIQRTEQRDSAMYRCASSLGSGSLDTQYFGPGTRLTVL.

The CDR3 here is CSVASGQGAFDEQYF. CDR3 DNA sequence: TGCAGCGTGGCCTCGGGACAGGGGGCTTTCGACGAGCAGTACTTC. This chain connects TRBV29-1 to TRBJ2-7; 12 bases line up with TRBD1. The germline gives CDR1 SQVTM, CDR2 ANQGSEA. This CDR3 has 15 residues. V was pared by 6 bases and J by 5 bases, with 11 bases of the junction left unmatched.

This CDR3 reads CASSRVPGPRTTPLHF. The CDR3, as DNA: TGCGCCAGCAGCCGAGTTCCGGGACCGAGGACTACGCCCCTCCACTTT. V is TRBV5-1 and J is TRBJ1-6, with D perhaps TRBD1 (5 bases). The CDR3 consists of 16 residues. Germline loops: CDR1 SGHRS, CDR2 YFSETQ. V lost 4 bases, J lost 13 bases, and 24 bases lay in between.

This sequence joins TRBV5-4 and TRBJ2-7; 7 bases fit TRBD2. The CDR3 is 16 amino acids. V lost 1 base and J lost 5; bases outside the gene matches: 12. CDR1 is SGHNT, CDR2 YYREEE, per germline (reference sequence). The CDR3 reads CASSLQLAGVVHEQYF. For the CDR3, the DNA is TGTGCCAGCAGCTTGCAGCTCGCGGGAGTGGTACACGAGCAGTACTTC.

The CDR3 nucleotides are TGTGCCAGCAGCCCAGGGGGGAGGGACTACGAGCAGTACTTC. Amino acids: CASSPGGRDYEQYF. This sequence joins TRBV7-2 and TRBJ2-7, with D perhaps TRBD1 or TRBD2 (7 bases each). This CDR3 has 14 amino acids. Germline V gene sequence: CDR1 SGHTA, CDR2 FQGNSA. V was cut by 5 bases and J by 3 bases, with 14 bases left in between.

This chain's CDR3 is CASSLGGSNQPQHF. For the CDR3, the DNA is TGTGCCAGCAGCTTGGGCGGGTCTAATCAGCCCCAGCATTTT. The gene calls are TRBV5-4 and TRBJ1-5, with unresolved D. The germline gives CDR1 SGHNT, CDR2 YYREEE (reference sequence). V shed 0 bases and J shed 4 bases, with 8 bases lying between them. CDR3 size: 14 residues.

The chain has TRBV6-1 and TRBJ1-1; D remains ambiguous. This CDR3 contains 11 residues. Looked up from germline, CDR1 is MNHNS and CDR2 is SASEGT. V shed 7 bases and J shed 6 bases, with 9 bases lying between them. The CDR3 sequence: CASTHGAEAFF. CDR3 DNA sequence: TGTGCCAGCACCCATGGGGCTGAAGCTTTCTTT.

The chain is built from TRBV9 and TRBJ2-5; 12 positions agree with TRBD2. Trimming cost V 0 bases and J 5 bases; bases outside gene matches: 11. The CDR3 contains 18 residues. CDR1 and CDR2 (germline): SGDLS, YYNGEE. For the CDR3, the DNA is TGTGCCAGCAGCGTAGGCCTAGCGGGGGGGCTCAGCGTGGAGACCCAGTACTTC. It specifies CASSVGLAGGLSVETQYF. Full variable domain (outside the CDR3, taken from reference TRBV9 and TRBJ2-5): DSGVTQTPKHLITATGQRVTLRCSPRSGDLSVYWYQQSLDQGLQFLIQYYNGEERAKGNILERFSAQQFPDLHSELNLSSLELGDSALYFCASSVGLAGGLSVETQYFGPGTRLLVL.

This chain connects TRBV6-5 to TRBJ1-6, with 9 bases matching TRBD1. V lost 6 bases, J lost 9 bases, and 6 bases stayed unmatched. Germline loops: CDR1 MNHEY, CDR2 SVGAGI. The CDR3 has 14 residues. The CDR3 here is CASSSGTGPSPLHF. The CDR3 bases are TGTGCCAGCAGCTCCGGGACAGGGCCTTCACCCCTCCACTTT.

The V gene is TRBV5-1, the J gene TRBJ2-1; D may be TRBD2 (5 bases). The CDR3 loop spans 16 amino acids. V was shortened by 1 base and J by 0 bases, with 11 bases between the two germline ends. Germline V CDR1 and CDR2: SGHRS, YFSETQ. Here the CDR3 reads CASSLSGFTSYNEQFF. The DNA of the CDR3 is TGCGCCAGCAGCTTGTCGGGATTTACCTCCTACAATGAGCAGTTCTTC.

The gene calls are TRBV19 and TRBJ2-4; 8 bases are shared with TRBD1. CDR1 is LNHDA and CDR2 is SQIVND in the germline V gene (reference sequence). V was clipped by 4 bases and J by 9 bases; unmatched bases: 5. The CDR3 loop spans 13 amino acids. The CDR3 bases are TGTGCCAGTAGTAACGGACAGGGAAGCATTCAGTACTTC. It encodes CASSNGQGSIQYF.

This chain joins TRBV7-8 and TRBJ2-7; 9 bases match TRBD1. The CDR3 consists of 16 residues. The germline CDR1 and CDR2 sequences are SGHVS and FQNEAQ. Germline trimming cut 4 bases from V and 5 bases from J; bases unmatched to any gene: 12. CDR3 amino acids: CASSYFLKQGAHEQYF. As DNA, the CDR3 is TGTGCCAGCAGCTACTTCCTAAAACAGGGGGCCCACGAGCAGTACTTC.

The chain is built from TRBV4-1 and TRBJ1-5, with D unclear. In germline, CDR1 is MGHRA, CDR2 YSYEKL. The V end was cut by 0 bases, the J end by 0 bases, with 15 bases between. The CDR3 spans 18 residues. This chain's CDR3 is CASSQDNSPGYSNQPQHF. The CDR3 DNA sequence: TGCGCCAGCAGCCAAGATAATAGTCCGGGCTATAGCAATCAGCCCCAGCATTTT.

The chain is built from TRBV5-5 and TRBJ1-2, with 9 bases identical to TRBD1. The CDR3 length is 13 residues. Germline CDR1 SGHKS, CDR2 YYEKEE (reference sequence). J was trimmed by 14 bases and V by 4 bases; bases with no gene match: 12. The CDR3 DNA reads TGTGCCAGCAGCCGAGCGAGTGGGACAGGGCCAACCTTC. Translating gives CASSRASGTGPTF.

The chain employs TRBV7-3 and TRBJ2-5; D possibly uses TRBD1 or TRBD2 (7 bases each). The CDR3 is 16 residues long. Germline CDR1 and CDR2: SGHTA and FQGTGA. Trimming shortened V by 5 bases and J by 2 bases, and 18 bases separated the two germline ends. The CDR3, as DNA: TGTGCCAGCAGCCCCTCCGACAGGGAGGGACAAGAGACCCAGTACTTC. Protein: CASSPSDREGQETQYF.

This clone was seen a single time. The rearrangement links TRBV15 to TRBJ1-5; the match to TRBD1 covers 9 bases. Germline V gene sequence: CDR1 LNHNV, CDR2 YYDKDF (reference sequence). This CDR3 has 14 residues. Trimming at V came to 5 bases and at J to 4 bases, leaving 3 bases not matched to a gene. The CDR3 DNA sequence: TGTGCCACCAGCCTTGACAGGGGGAATCAGCCCCAGCATTTT. Translated: CATSLDRGNQPQHF.

The chain links TRBV18 to TRBJ2-3, with 9 bases fitting TRBD2. Trimming at V came to 6 bases and at J to 3 bases, leaving 10 bases not matched to a gene. Germline V CDR1 and CDR2: KGHSH, LQKENI. This CDR3 is built from 16 residues. CDR3 sequence reads: CASSPPAGGPTDTQYF. The CDR3 coding sequence is TGTGCCAGCTCTCCGCCGGCGGGAGGGCCGACAGATACGCAGTATTTT.

This chain links TRBV5-1 with TRBJ2-2; D is undetermined. V gave up 6 bases and J gave up 4 bases, with 25 bases separating them. Germline-derived CDR1 and CDR2 are SGHRS and YFSETQ. CDR3 length equals 18 residues. CDR3 bases: TGCGCCAGCACCTTTTCGACTCTACTACTTACTCGCACCGGGGAGCTGTTTTTT. Translated, it gives CASTFSTLLLTRTGELFF.

The chain carries TRBV21-1 and TRBJ2-7; TRBD1 was called by the table and not checked on the DNA. TRBV21-1 represents a pseudogene. This CDR3 comprises 15 residues. Written as DNA, the CDR3 is TGTGCCAGCAGCCCAGGGTTTGATGAGTACTACGAGCAGTACTTC. It translates to CASSPGFDEYYEQYF.

In its sample, this clone was seen once. This chain joins TRBV29-1 and TRBJ1-1; unclear D gene. Germline V gives CDR1 SQVTM, CDR2 ANQGSEA. Trimming removed 4 bases from V and 5 bases from J, with 11 bases in between. This CDR3 has 12 amino acids. The CDR3, as DNA: TGCAGCGTTGTTAATCCGGGGACTGAAGCTTTCTTT. This sequence encodes CSVVNPGTEAFF.

This rearrangement joins TRBV10-3 to TRBJ2-3; maybe TRBD1 (6 bases). Germline CDR1 is ENHRY and CDR2 is SYGVKD. Trimming shortened V by 8 bases and J by 3 bases, and 12 bases separated the two germline ends. The CDR3 totals 13 residues. CDR3 bases: TGTGCCATCGGGGGACATATAACAGATACGCAGTATTTT. This encodes CAIGGHITDTQYF.